This T cell receptor (beta chain) was profiled in a study of shared clonotypes between healthy human individuals. Overall study: A donor's plate count was three for CD4 naive and three for CD4 memory; CD8 naive had two and CD8 memory one.

The junction had 1 base not matched to a gene; V was cut back by 4 bases and J by 0 bases. Germline assignment: CDR1 GTSNPN and CDR2 SVGIG (reference sequence). This CDR3 is 14 amino acids long. In the case of this clone: Other DNA variants within this sample encode the same CDR3.

Naive CD8 populations comprised CD45RO-negative cells positively selected for CCR7, excluding terminally differentiated effector memory CD45RA+ cells. TCRdb keeps only in-frame clones here, not all; method: immunoSEQ multiplex PCR. The sample gives about 2.1 million clones, just over 90% of which show up once; about 1.6% is in the top ten. The clonotype comes from a man aged 18 to 30 in good health. Some clones in this sample may be carry-over from other donors' samples. Sample: naive CD8+ T cells from PBMCs. The V and J genes are TRBV30 and TRBJ2-1, with TRBD1 identical over 9 bases. The CDR3 here is CAWKDRGSYNEQFF. Written as DNA, the CDR3 is TGTGCCTGGAAGGACAGGGGCTCCTACAATGAGCAGTTCTTC.